The entry below gives a single T cell receptor beta chain sequence along with its context. Its target is not known. The cDNA had a unique molecular identifier and a template-switch universal primer site. TCRdb re-called the 5' RACE reads with MiXCR, one entry per CDR3 protein. This table holds about 520,000 distinct CDR3 sequences, about 20% found once. This entry belongs to a study of identical twins. Study findings and constraints: Some out-of-frame alpha sequences were shared by twins, and these showed excess low generation probability.

Germline CDR1 reads DFQATT; CDR2 reads SNEGSKA (reference sequence). The J segment lost 4 bases and the V segment lost 5 bases, leaving 9 bases of the junction unmatched. The CDR3 length is 16 residues. The same sample was also used in a study of T cells expressing NK-cell markers. As that study records: Also leading the CD3+CD56-NKG2C+ fraction in a handful of donors were these clonotypes.

The genes are TRBV20-1 and TRBJ2-3; TRBD2 matches at 13 bases. Sequencing was performed on CD4+ T cells sorted from blood. The source is a woman aged 18-35 years in good health. CDR3 amino acids: CSASRTSGGPADTQYF. The CDR3 DNA sequence: TGCAGTGCTTCCCGGACTAGCGGGGGTCCGGCAGATACGCAGTATTTT.